This entry lists 14 T cell receptor beta chains sequenced from one sample in a study of blood T cells in healthy people across ages. The second PCR ran about 6 to 11 cycles with a sample-barcoded 5' primer and J-beta primers. MiXCR, run by TCRdb on the 5' RACE reads, gives a single entry per CDR3 protein. The sample includes some 1,500,000 distinct CDR3 sequences, approximately 42% of them seen just once. Sequencing used blood. These receptors were collected from a woman aged 18-29 years in good health.

The genes are TRBV20-1 and TRBJ2-1, with 8 bases matching TRBD1. Germline CDR1 DFQATT, CDR2 SNEGSKA (reference sequence). The CDR3 contains 15 residues. After removal of 5 bases from V and 1 base from J, the junction contained 7 bases not matched to a gene. As DNA, the CDR3 is TGCAGTGCTGGTGGACAGGGCCTTTCCTACAATGAGCAGTTCTTC. Translated, it gives CSAGGQGLSYNEQFF.

This clonotype appeared many times. Written as DNA, the CDR3 is TGCAGTGCTAGAGGGACTAGCGGGGGGGATTTCTACGAGCAGTACTTC. Translated, it gives CSARGTSGGDFYEQYF. The chain links TRBV20-1 to TRBJ2-7; TRBD2 matches 15 bases. Unmatched junction bases numbered 4, after V lost 1 base and J lost 3 bases. CDR3 length: 16 amino acids. Germline values: CDR1 DFQATT, CDR2 SNEGSKA (reference sequence).

The V and J genes are TRBV20-1 and TRBJ2-5, with no clear D. The CDR3 runs 13 residues. V lost 5 bases to trimming and J lost 11 bases, with 21 bases between them. Per the germline V gene, CDR1 is DFQATT and CDR2 is SNEGSKA (reference sequence). The CDR3 sequence is CSAPKAMAEEQYF. CDR3 bases: TGCAGTGCTCCCAAGGCGATGGCGGAAGAGCAGTACTTC.

Written as DNA, the CDR3 is TGCAGTGCTAGAGCAAGGAGCGGGAGGGCCTCTCCTGGCGAGCAGTACTTC. As protein: CSARARSGRASPGEQYF. The rearrangement links TRBV20-1 to TRBJ2-4, with 10 bases fitting TRBD2. TRBJ2-7 explains the end of the DNA better; the J call may be wrong. Germline lookup yields CDR1 DFQATT and CDR2 SNEGSKA (reference sequence). This CDR3 comprises 17 residues.

This clonotype appeared a few times. J is TRBJ2-5 and V is TRBV29-1; a weak D match, TRBD2 (5 bases). V was shortened by 6 bases and J by 2 bases, with 13 bases between the two germline ends. Germline-derived CDR1 and CDR2 are SQVTM and ANQGSEA. The CDR3 contains 13 residues. CDR3 sequence reads: CSVRTLLQETQYF. In DNA form, the CDR3 reads TGCAGCGTCCGGACTTTGCTGCAAGAGACCCAGTACTTC. Supplemented by reference TRBV29-1 and TRBJ2-5, the full variable domain reads SAVISQKPSRDICQRGTSLTIQCQVDSQVTMMFWYRQQPGQSLTLIATANQGSEATYESGFVIDKFPISRPNLTFSTLTVSNMSPEDSSIYLCSVRTLLQETQYFGPGTRLLVL.

The rearrangement links TRBV7-8 to TRBJ2-1; TRBD1 might be the D (5 bases). The closer fit of TRBJ2-7 to the DNA end suggests the J call may be wrong. The CDR3 consists of 13 residues. Germline-derived CDR1 and CDR2 are SGHVS and FQNEAQ. The CDR3 bases are TGTGCCAGCCTCTCCTATCAGGGCAATGAGCAGTACTTC. Protein sequence: CASLSYQGNEQYF.

This clonotype showed up just once. The chain combines TRBV30 with TRBJ1-1, with D perhaps matching TRBD1 (6 bases). CDR1 is GTSNPN, CDR2 SVGIG, per germline (reference sequence). V lost 8 bases and J lost 8, with 15 bases in between. This CDR3 contains 11 residues. CDR3 sequence: CAGVTGKEAFF. The CDR3 coding sequence is TGTGCCGGGGTAACAGGGAAAGAAGCTTTCTTT.

The V gene is TRBV27, the J gene TRBJ1-6; D uncertain. This CDR3 has 16 amino acids. V was trimmed by 2 bases and J by 8 bases, leaving 16 bases between them. Looked up from germline, CDR1 is MNHEY and CDR2 is SMNVEV (reference sequence). This CDR3 is CASSLTSRGLDSPLHF. CDR3 DNA sequence: TGTGCCAGCAGTTTAACCAGCCGCGGTCTGGATTCACCCCTCCACTTT.

The chain couples TRBV20-1 to TRBJ2-1; 7 nucleotides line up with TRBD2. The CDR3 is 13 residues long. Germline V CDR1 and CDR2: DFQATT, SNEGSKA (reference sequence). The V segment lost 2 bases and the J segment 13 bases; nucleotides outside the gene matches: 11. CDR3 amino acids: CSARILGRETQFF. In nucleotides, the CDR3 is TGCAGTGCTAGAATACTAGGGCGGGAGACCCAGTTCTTC.

The V and J genes are TRBV11-2 and TRBJ2-7; D uncertain. V lost 1 base to trimming and J lost 8 bases, with 12 bases between them. Per the germline V gene, CDR1 is SGHAT and CDR2 is FQNNGV. The CDR3 consists of 13 residues. CDR3 loop: CASSLGLYNKQYF. CDR3 nucleotide sequence: TGTGCCAGCAGCTTAGGCCTCTACAATAAGCAGTACTTC.

This clonotype was seen once. The CDR3, as DNA: TGTGCCAGCAGCCCCGGGGGGTTGAGCAATCAGCCCCAGCATTTT. It encodes CASSPGGLSNQPQHF. The chain carries TRBV7-9 and TRBJ1-5, with D perhaps matching TRBD1 (5 bases). The V end lost 5 bases, the J end lost 1 base, and 12 bases lay between the germline ends. The CDR3 sequence is 15 residues long. CDR1 is SEHNR, CDR2 FQNEAQ, per germline (reference sequence).

The chain combines TRBV6-5 with TRBJ1-1; D gene ambiguous. Trimming removed 7 bases at V and 1 base at J, with 10 bases between. The CDR3 totals 13 residues. Germline CDR1 MNHEY, CDR2 SVGAGI. The CDR3 DNA reads TGTGCCAGCATTGACACGAAGAACACTGAAGCTTTCTTT. It codes for CASIDTKNTEAFF.

This clonotype has a count of ten or more. Its ends do not fully match the called genes, so a read error is possible. The chain joins TRBV6-6 to TRBJ2-1, with no clear D. CDR1 and CDR2 (germline): MNHNY, SVGAGI (reference sequence). This CDR3 region has 12 residues. CDR3: CASSNSYNEQFF. In DNA form, the CDR3 reads TGTGCCAGCAGTAACTCCTACAATGAGCAGTTCTTC.

The rearrangement links TRBV4-3 to TRBJ2-1; TRBD2 agrees at 7 bases. In germline, CDR1 is LGHNA, CDR2 YSLEER. J was trimmed by 4 bases and V by 1 base; bases with no gene match: 4. The CDR3 consists of 15 residues. The CDR3: CASSQGDYLYNEQFF. For the CDR3, the DNA is TGCGCCAGCAGCCAAGGGGACTACCTATACAATGAGCAGTTCTTC.